Described below is a single T cell receptor (beta chain) sequence and its context. The CDR3 totals 14 residues. This record belongs to a study of T cell responses to AZD1222 COVID-19 vaccine. Sequenced by immunoSEQ multiplex PCR; TCRdb stores in-frame clones only, minus some. The data contain some 120,000 clones, about 88% of them singletons. This chain connects TRBV21-1 to TRBJ1-2; TRBD1 is the table's D call and was not checked against the DNA. TRBV21-1 is classified as a pseudogene. This clonotype was sampled from an adult in good health. Sequencing used peripheral blood, obtained on day 0 of AZD1222 vaccination. In DNA form, the CDR3 reads TGTGCCAGCAGCAAAAGCGACAGAAACTATGGCTACACCTTC. Encoded protein: CASSKSDRNYGYTF.